Shown below are 6 T cell receptor beta chains from a single sample sequenced in a study of OX40 agonist ivuxolimab in advanced cancers. The method was immunoSEQ multiplex PCR; TCRdb's version includes in-frame clones alone and lacks a portion of them. The table has around 63,000 clones, around 90% seen once. The sample was CD4+ or CD8+ T cells sorted from blood, taken in a trial of the OX40 agonist ivuxolimab. The receptors were sampled from an adult with an advanced solid tumor such as melanoma, head and neck, liver or kidney cancer.

V and J are TRBV4-1 and TRBJ1-2, with a possible D match to TRBD1 (5 bases). CDR1 and CDR2 from the germline V gene are MGHRA and YSYEKL. V dropped 4 bases and J dropped 2 bases, with 17 bases sitting between them. This CDR3 has 16 residues. The CDR3 here is CASSPHGGPGNYGYTF. CDR3 coding DNA: TGCGCCAGCAGCCCCCATGGGGGACCTGGGAACTATGGCTACACCTTC.

As regards this clone: The same CDR3 also results from other DNA sequences found in this sample. The rearrangement uses TRBV30 and TRBJ2-7; D gene uncertain. The ends were cut back, 0 bases at V and 3 bases at J, with 3 bases in the middle. The CDR3 is made up of 11 amino acids. Germline CDR1 and CDR2: GTSNPN and SVGIG (reference sequence). CDR3 coding DNA: TGTGCCTGGAGTGTTGTCTACGAGCAGTACTTC. It translates to CAWSVVYEQYF.

CDR3 bases: TGTGCCAGCAGCTTTTCGGACTACGAGCAGTTCTTC. Its translation: CASSFSDYEQFF. V and J are TRBV7-9 and TRBJ2-1, with TRBD2 as a possible D gene (6 bases). The germline gives CDR1 SEHNR, CDR2 FQNEAQ (reference sequence). This CDR3 comprises 12 residues. V was pared by 3 bases and J by 10 bases, with 10 bases between. The full variable domain, in which reference TRBV7-9 and TRBJ2-1 provide the parts outside the CDR3, is DTGVSQNPRHKITKRGQNVTFRCDPISEHNRLYWYRQTLGQGPEFLTYFQNEAQLEKSRLLSDRFSAERPKGSFSTLEIQRTEQGDSAMYLCASSFSDYEQFFGPGTRLTVL.

This rearrangement joins TRBV14 to TRBJ1-5; no reliable D call. CDR3 length: 12 residues. Deletions cut 6 bases from V and 9 bases from J, with 12 bases between. Germline CDR1 SGHDN, CDR2 FVKESK. CDR3 DNA: TGTGCCAGCAGACTAAGGTATACGCCCCAGCATTTT. The encoded protein is CASRLRYTPQHF.

The J gene is TRBJ2-1, the V gene TRBV28, with 11 bases fitting TRBD2. The CDR3 covers 17 residues. V was pared by 7 bases and J by 2 bases, with 10 bases of the junction left unmatched. Germline V gene lookup returns CDR1 MDHEN and CDR2 SYDVKM. In DNA form, the CDR3 reads TGTGCCAGCACCCAGACTAGCGGGGAGGGTCCCTACAATGAGCAGTTCTTC. It is translated as CASTQTSGEGPYNEQFF.

This clone appeared a single time. This chain uses TRBV28 with TRBJ2-5; weak D call: TRBD2 (5 bases). Looked up from germline, CDR1 is MDHEN and CDR2 is SYDVKM. V lost 7 bases, J lost 2 bases, and 17 bases lay in between. This CDR3 has 15 residues. The CDR3 region is CASTPASGFQETQYF. CDR3 sequence (DNA): TGTGCCAGCACTCCAGCCTCGGGGTTTCAAGAGACCCAGTACTTC.